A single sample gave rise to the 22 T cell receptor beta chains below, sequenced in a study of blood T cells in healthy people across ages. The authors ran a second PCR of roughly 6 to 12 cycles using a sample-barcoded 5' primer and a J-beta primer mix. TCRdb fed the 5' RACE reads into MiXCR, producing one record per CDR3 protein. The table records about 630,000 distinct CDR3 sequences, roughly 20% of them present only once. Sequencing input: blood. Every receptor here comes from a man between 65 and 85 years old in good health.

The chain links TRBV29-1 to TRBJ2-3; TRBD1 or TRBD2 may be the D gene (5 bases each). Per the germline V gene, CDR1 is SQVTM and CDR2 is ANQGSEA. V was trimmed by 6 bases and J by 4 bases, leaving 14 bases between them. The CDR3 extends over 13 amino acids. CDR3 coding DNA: TGCAGCGTAGGGACCCTTAGCGCAGATACGCAGTATTTT. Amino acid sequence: CSVGTLSADTQYF.

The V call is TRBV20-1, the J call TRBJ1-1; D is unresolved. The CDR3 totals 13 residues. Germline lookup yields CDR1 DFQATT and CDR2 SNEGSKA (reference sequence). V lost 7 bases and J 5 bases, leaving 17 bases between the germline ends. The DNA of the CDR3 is TGCAGTGGTGCAGTTGGTGGGTCTACTGAAGCTTTCTTT. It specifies CSGAVGGSTEAFF.

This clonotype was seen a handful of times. The CDR3 nucleotides read TGTGCCAGCACTTGGGACAGGAATGGCTACACCTTC. Translating it yields CASTWDRNGYTF. The chain combines TRBV12-3 or TRBV12-4 with TRBJ1-2; 8 bases fit TRBD1. J lost 6 bases, V lost 7 bases, and 4 bases had no gene match. The CDR3 loop spans 12 amino acids.

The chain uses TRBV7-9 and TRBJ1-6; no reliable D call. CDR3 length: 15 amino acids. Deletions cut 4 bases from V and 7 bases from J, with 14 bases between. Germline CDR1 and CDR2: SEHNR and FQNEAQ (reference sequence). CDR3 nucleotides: TGTGCCAGCAGCTCCCGGGCCCTGGGCAATTCACCCCTCCACTTT. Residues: CASSSRALGNSPLHF.

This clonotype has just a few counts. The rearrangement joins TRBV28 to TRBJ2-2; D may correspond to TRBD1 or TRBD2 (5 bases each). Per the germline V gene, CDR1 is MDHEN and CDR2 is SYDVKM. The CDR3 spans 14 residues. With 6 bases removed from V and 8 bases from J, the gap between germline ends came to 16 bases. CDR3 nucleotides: TGTGCCAGCAGCCTACGTGGGGGTCTGGGGGAGCTGTTTTTT. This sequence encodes CASSLRGGLGELFF.

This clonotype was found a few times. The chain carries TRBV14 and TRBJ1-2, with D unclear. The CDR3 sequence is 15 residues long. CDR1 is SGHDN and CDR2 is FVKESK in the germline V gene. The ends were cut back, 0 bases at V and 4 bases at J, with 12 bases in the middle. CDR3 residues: CASSQDSGRSYGYTF. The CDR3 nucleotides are TGTGCCAGCAGCCAAGATTCAGGCAGAAGCTATGGCTACACCTTC.

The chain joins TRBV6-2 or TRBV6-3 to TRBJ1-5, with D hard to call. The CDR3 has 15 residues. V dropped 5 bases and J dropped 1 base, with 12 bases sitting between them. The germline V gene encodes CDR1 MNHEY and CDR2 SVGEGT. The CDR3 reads CASSQDGVSNQPQHF. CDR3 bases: TGTGCCAGCAGTCAGGACGGTGTAAGCAATCAGCCCCAGCATTTT.

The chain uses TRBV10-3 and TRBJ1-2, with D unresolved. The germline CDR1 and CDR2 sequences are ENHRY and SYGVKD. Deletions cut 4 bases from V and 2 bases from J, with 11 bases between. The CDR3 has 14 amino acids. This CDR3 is CAISVVEGNYGYTF. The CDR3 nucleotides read TGTGCCATCAGTGTTGTGGAGGGAAACTATGGCTACACCTTC.

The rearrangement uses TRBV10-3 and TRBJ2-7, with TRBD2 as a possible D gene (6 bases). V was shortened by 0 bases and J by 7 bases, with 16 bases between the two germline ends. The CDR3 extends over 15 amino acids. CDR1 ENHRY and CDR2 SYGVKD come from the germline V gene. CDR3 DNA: TGTGCCATCAGTGAGTCGGTTTCGGAGGGACTTGAGCAGTACTTC. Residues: CAISESVSEGLEQYF.

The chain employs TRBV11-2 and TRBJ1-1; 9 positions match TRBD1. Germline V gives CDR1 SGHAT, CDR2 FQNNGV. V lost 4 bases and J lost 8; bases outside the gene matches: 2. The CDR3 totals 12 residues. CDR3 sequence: CASSSTGGEAFF. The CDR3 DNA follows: TGTGCCAGCAGCTCCACAGGGGGCGAAGCTTTCTTT.

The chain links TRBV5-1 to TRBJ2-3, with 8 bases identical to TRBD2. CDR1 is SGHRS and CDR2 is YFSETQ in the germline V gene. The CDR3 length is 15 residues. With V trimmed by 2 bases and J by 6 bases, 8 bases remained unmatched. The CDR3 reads CASSFGRARLDTQYF. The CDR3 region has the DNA TGCGCCAGCAGCTTCGGGAGGGCCCGTTTGGATACGCAGTATTTT.

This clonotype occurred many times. The CDR3 is CASSVPGLFTDTQYF. CDR3 DNA: TGTGCCAGCAGCGTTCCGGGACTATTCACAGATACGCAGTATTTT. J is TRBJ2-3 and V is TRBV9; 7 bases fit TRBD2. The germline V gene has CDR1 SGDLS and CDR2 YYNGEE. The CDR3 totals 15 residues. Trimming took 2 bases from V and 2 from J; bases not matched to a gene: 5.

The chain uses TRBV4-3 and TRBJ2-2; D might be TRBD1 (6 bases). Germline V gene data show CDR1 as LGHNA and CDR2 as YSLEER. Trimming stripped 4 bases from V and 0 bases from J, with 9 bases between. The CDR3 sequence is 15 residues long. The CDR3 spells CASSRQAPNTGELFF. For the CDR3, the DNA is TGCGCCAGCAGCCGACAGGCTCCGAACACCGGGGAGCTGTTTTTT.

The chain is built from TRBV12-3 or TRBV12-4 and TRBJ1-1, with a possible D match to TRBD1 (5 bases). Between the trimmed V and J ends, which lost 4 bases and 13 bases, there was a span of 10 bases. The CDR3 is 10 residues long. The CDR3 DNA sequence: TGTGCCAGCAGTTCGGCCAGGGTTTTCTTT. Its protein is CASSSARVFF.

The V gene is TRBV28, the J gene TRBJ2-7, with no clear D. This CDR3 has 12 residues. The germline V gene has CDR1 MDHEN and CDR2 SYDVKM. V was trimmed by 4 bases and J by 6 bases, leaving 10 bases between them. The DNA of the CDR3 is TGTGCCAGCAGTTCCGGAGCCCGCGAGCAGTACTTC. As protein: CASSSGAREQYF.

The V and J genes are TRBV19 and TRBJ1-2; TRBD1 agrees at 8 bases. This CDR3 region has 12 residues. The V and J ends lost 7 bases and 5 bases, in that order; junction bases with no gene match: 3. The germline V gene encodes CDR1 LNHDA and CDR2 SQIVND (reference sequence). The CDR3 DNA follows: TGTGCCAGTAATAGACAGGGGTATGGCTACACCTTC. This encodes CASNRQGYGYTF.

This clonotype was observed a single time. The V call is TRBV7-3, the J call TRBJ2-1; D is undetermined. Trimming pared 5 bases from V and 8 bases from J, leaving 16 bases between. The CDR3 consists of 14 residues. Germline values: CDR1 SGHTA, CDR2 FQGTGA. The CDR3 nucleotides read TGTGCCAGCAGCCCGACCTCTGACTTCGATGAGCAGTTCTTC. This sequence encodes CASSPTSDFDEQFF.

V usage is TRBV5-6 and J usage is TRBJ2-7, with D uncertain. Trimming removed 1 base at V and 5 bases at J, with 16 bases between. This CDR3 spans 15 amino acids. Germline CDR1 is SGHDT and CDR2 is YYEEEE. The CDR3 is CASSLYNGPGHEQYF. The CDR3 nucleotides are TGTGCCAGCAGCTTGTACAATGGACCTGGGCACGAGCAGTACTTC.

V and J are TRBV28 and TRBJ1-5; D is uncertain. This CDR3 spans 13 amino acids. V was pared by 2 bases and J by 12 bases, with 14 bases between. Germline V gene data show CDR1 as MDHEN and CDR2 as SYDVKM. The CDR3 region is CASSLEALQVQHF. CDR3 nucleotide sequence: TGTGCCAGCAGTTTAGAGGCCCTTCAAGTCCAGCATTTT.

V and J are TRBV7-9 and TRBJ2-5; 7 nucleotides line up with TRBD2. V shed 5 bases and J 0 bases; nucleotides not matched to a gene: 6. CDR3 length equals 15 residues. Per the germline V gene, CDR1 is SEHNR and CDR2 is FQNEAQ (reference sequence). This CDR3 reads CASSPGRNNQETQYF. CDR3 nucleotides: TGTGCCAGCAGCCCCGGGAGGAATAACCAAGAGACCCAGTACTTC.

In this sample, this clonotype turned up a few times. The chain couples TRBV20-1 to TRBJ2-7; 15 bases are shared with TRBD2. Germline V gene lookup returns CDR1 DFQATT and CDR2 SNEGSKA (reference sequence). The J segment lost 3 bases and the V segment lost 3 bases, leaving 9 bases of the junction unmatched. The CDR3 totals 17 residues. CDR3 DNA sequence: TGCAGTGCTAGGGGGGGACTAGCGGGAGGATCTATCTACGAGCAGTACTTC. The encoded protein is CSARGGLAGGSIYEQYF.

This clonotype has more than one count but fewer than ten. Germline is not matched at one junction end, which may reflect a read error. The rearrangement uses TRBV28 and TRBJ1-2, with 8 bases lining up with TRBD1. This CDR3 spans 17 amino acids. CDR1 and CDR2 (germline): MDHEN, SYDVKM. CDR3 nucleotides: TGCGCCAGCAGTTTTCCCCTCGGACAGGGAGCTAACTATGGCTACACCTTC. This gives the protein CASSFPLGQGANYGYTF.